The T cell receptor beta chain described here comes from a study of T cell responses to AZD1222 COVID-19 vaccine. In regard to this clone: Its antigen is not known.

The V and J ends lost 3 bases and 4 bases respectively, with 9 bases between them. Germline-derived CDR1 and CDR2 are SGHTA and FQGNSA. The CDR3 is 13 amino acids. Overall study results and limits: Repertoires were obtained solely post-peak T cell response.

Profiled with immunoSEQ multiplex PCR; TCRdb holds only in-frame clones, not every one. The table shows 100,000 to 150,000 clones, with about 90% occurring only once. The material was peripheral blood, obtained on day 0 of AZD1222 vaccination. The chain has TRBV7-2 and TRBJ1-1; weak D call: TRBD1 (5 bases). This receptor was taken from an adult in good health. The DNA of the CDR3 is TGTGCCAGCAGCTTTGATGGGGGCACTGAAGCTTTCTTT. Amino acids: CASSFDGGTEAFF.